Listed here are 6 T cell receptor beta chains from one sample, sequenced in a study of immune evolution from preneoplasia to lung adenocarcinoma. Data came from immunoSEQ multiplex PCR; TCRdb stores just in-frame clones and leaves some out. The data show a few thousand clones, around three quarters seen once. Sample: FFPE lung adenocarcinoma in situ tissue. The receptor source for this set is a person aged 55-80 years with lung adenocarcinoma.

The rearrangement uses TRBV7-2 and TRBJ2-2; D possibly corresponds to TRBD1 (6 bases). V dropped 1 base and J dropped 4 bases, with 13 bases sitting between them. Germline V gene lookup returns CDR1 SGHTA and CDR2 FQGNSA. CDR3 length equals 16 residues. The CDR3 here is CASSLVMGAITGELFF. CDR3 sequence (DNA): TGTGCCAGCAGCTTAGTCATGGGGGCGATCACCGGGGAGCTGTTTTTT.

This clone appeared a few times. CDR3 nucleotides: TGTGCCAGCAGTGACTCGGGAGGGGCGACGGGGGAGCTGTTTTTT. Its protein product is CASSDSGGATGELFF. The chain combines TRBV6-4 with TRBJ2-2; TRBD2 matches at 7 bases. Germline lookup yields CDR1 MRHNA and CDR2 SNTAGT. Trimming took 0 bases from V and 8 from J; bases not matched to a gene: 6. The CDR3 covers 15 residues.

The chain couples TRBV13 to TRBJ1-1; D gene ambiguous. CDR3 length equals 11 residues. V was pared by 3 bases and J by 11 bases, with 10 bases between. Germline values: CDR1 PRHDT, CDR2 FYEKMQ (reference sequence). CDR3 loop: CASSFQREAFF. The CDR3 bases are TGTGCCAGCAGCTTTCAACGTGAGGCTTTCTTT.

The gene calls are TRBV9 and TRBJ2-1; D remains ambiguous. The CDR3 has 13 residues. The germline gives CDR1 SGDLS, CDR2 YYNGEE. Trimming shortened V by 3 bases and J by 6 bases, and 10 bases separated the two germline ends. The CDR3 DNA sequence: TGTGCCAGCAGCGGAAGTATAGGCAATGAGCAGTTCTTC. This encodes CASSGSIGNEQFF.

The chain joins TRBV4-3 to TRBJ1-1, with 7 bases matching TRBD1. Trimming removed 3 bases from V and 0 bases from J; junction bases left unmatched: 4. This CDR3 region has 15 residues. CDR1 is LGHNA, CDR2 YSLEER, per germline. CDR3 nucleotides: TGCGCCAGCAGCCAGGGACAGTCCTTGAACACTGAAGCTTTCTTT. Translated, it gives CASSQGQSLNTEAFF.

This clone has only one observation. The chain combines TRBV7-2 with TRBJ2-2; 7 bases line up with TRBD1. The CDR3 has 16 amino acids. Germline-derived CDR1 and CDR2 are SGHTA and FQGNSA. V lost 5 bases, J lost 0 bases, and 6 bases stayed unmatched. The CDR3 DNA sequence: TGTGCCAGCAGCCCCCCGGGGACAGCGAACACCGGGGAGCTGTTTTTT. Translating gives CASSPPGTANTGELFF.